These 23 T cell receptor beta chains were sequenced from one sample in a study of blood T cell repertoires in COVID-19 (dated by TCRdb to the early 2020s). The library was prepared using the immunoSEQ multiplex PCR assay. This is the immuneACCESS table as TCRdb keeps it, with only in-frame sequences that have V and J called. A part of the clones is gone; compared with another copy, unresolved V genes explain less than half, and the rest is unexplained. The sample table holds fewer than 200,000 clones, of which 75% to 95% were seen once. Jointly, the top ten make up approximately 0.56% of the sample. Source material: peripheral blood. Every receptor here comes from a man in his forties or fifties with acute or convalescent COVID-19.

Remarks on this clone: A read error is likely, as this CDR3 ends without the conserved phenylalanine or tryptophan. No DNA is shown, since the ends of the CDR3 on it are uncertain; the CDR3 is the one TCRdb lists. The chain recombines TRBV11-2 with TRBJ2-3; the listed D gene, TRBD2, was not tested against the DNA. The germline CDR1 and CDR2 sequences are SGHAT and FQNNGV. The CDR3 spans 13 amino acids, including both terminal residues. The CDR3 loop reads CASSLGNSGGFGL.

The rearrangement joins TRBV7-2 to TRBJ2-3; 13 bases are shared with TRBD2. J gave up 6 bases and V 4 bases, and 4 bases lay outside the gene matches. The germline gives CDR1 SGHTA, CDR2 FQGNSA. This CDR3 comprises 15 residues. CDR3: CASSSGLAGVDTQYF. CDR3 nucleotides: TGTGCCAGCAGCTCCGGACTAGCGGGAGTTGATACGCAGTATTTT.

This clone came up once. This chain connects TRBV5-6 to TRBJ1-1; 7 nucleotides align to TRBD1. CDR1 and CDR2 (germline): SGHDT, YYEEEE. V dropped 2 bases and J dropped 5; count of bases not matched to a gene: 0. CDR3 length: 12 amino acids. As DNA, the CDR3 is TGTGCCAGCAGCTTACAGGGGACTGAAGCTTTCTTT. Translated: CASSLQGTEAFF.

The chain is built from TRBV27 and TRBJ2-1; maybe TRBD2 (7 bases). The germline V gene has CDR1 MNHEY and CDR2 SMNVEV (reference sequence). Trimming cost V 7 bases and J 3 bases, with 10 bases left between them. The CDR3 totals 13 residues. The CDR3 spells CASKGGGYNEQFF. The CDR3 DNA reads as TGTGCCAGCAAGGGAGGGGGCTACAATGAGCAGTTCTTC.

The chain uses TRBV24-1 and TRBJ2-1; possible D gene TRBD1, 7 bases. CDR3 length: 19 residues. The germline V gene has CDR1 KGHDR and CDR2 SFDVKD. Trimming removed 2 bases from V and 1 base from J, with 20 bases in between. The CDR3 loop is CATSDWTDREVSSYNEQFF. The CDR3, as DNA: TGTGCCACCAGTGATTGGACCGACAGGGAGGTCAGTTCCTACAATGAGCAGTTCTTC.

The chain couples TRBV27 to TRBJ2-7; TRBD2 aligns across 7 bases. Germline V lookup: CDR1 MNHEY, CDR2 SMNVEV (reference sequence). The CDR3 covers 14 residues. V was pared by 6 bases and J by 3 bases, with 8 bases of the junction left unmatched. The CDR3 loop is CASSREAGYYEQYV. DNA for the CDR3: TGTGCCAGCAGCCGGGAGGCAGGATACTACGAGCAGTACGTC.

Notes on this clone: Other DNA sequences from this sample encode an identical CDR3 as well. The chain couples TRBV28 to TRBJ2-2, with 8 bases lining up with TRBD1. The CDR3 is made up of 15 amino acids. The V and J ends lost 6 bases and 5 bases, in that order; junction bases with no gene match: 8. Looked up from germline, CDR1 is MDHEN and CDR2 is SYDVKM. The CDR3 sequence is CASRSGGAGTGELFF. The CDR3 DNA follows: TGTGCCAGCAGATCAGGGGGCGCGGGGACCGGGGAGCTGTTTTTT.

The DNA of the CDR3 is TGCAGCGTTGAAGGCAGGGCCCCAGGGGCCAAAAACATTCAGTACTTC. It codes for CSVEGRAPGAKNIQYF. This chain links TRBV29-1 with TRBJ2-4; D might be TRBD1 (5 bases). V shed 1 base and J shed 1 base, with 14 bases lying between them. CDR3 length: 16 amino acids. Germline lookup yields CDR1 SQVTM and CDR2 ANQGSEA.

J is TRBJ2-7 and V is TRBV5-1; maybe TRBD1 (7 bases). Trimming took off 4 bases at V and 3 bases at J, with 17 bases between the two ends. The CDR3 runs 15 residues. Per the germline V gene, CDR1 is SGHRS and CDR2 is YFSETQ. CDR3 coding DNA: TGCGCCAGCAGCCCGGACCCCAGGGGGGACTACGAGCAGTACGTC. It encodes CASSPDPRGDYEQYV.

This clone occurred a few times. The V and J genes are TRBV7-2 and TRBJ2-2; a possible D gene is TRBD2 (6 bases). The CDR3 covers 15 residues. CDR1 is SGHTA and CDR2 is FQGNSA in the germline V gene. V gave up 2 bases and J gave up 6 bases, with 13 bases separating them. CDR3 sequence: CASSLRRGRAGELFF. As DNA, the CDR3 is TGTGCCAGCAGCTTAAGGCGGGGCAGGGCCGGGGAGCTGTTTTTT.

This clone was observed a few times. This same CDR3 is encoded by further DNA sequences in the sample. The chain uses TRBV12-3 or TRBV12-4 and TRBJ1-5; D not certain. The length of the CDR3 is 13 residues. V lost 3 bases and J 2 bases, leaving 5 bases between the germline ends. In DNA form, the CDR3 reads TGTGCCAGCAGTTTCGGGGGCAATCAGCCCCAGCATTTT. Translating gives CASSFGGNQPQHF.

The chain couples TRBV30 to TRBJ1-1; D possibly corresponds to TRBD1 (6 bases). The V gene's germline CDR1 is GTSNPN and CDR2 SVGIG (reference sequence). The CDR3 length is 12 residues. Trimming took 4 bases from V and 8 from J, leaving 14 bases between them. CDR3 bases: TGTGCCTGGAACCAACAGGGCGGAGAAGCTTTCTTT. Encoded protein: CAWNQQGGEAFF. Full variable domain (missing parts from reference TRBV30 and TRBJ1-1): SQTIHQWPATLVQPVGSPLSLECTVEGTSNPNLYWYRQAAGRGLQLLFYSVGIGQISSEVPQNLSASRPQDRQFILSSKKLLLSDSGFYLCAWNQQGGEAFFGQGTRLTVV.

J is TRBJ2-1 and V is TRBV9; 10 bases match TRBD2. This CDR3 has 18 residues. CDR1 is SGDLS and CDR2 is YYNGEE in the germline V gene. V trimming: 0 bases; J trimming: 0 bases; junction bases outside the gene matches: 6. The CDR3: CASSVGLAGASSYNEQFF. The CDR3 bases are TGTGCCAGCAGCGTAGGGCTAGCGGGGGCAAGCTCCTACAATGAGCAGTTCTTC.

This clone came up a few times. The rearrangement joins TRBV7-8 to TRBJ1-3; 8 bases are shared with TRBD1. The germline CDR1 and CDR2 sequences are SGHVS and FQNEAQ. The CDR3 has 18 residues. Trimming cost V 5 bases and J 0 bases; bases outside gene matches: 12. The DNA of the CDR3 is TGTGCCAGCAGCCTTGCCCGGGACAGGTCTTTCTCTGGAAACACCATATATTTT. Translated, it gives CASSLARDRSFSGNTIYF.

The J gene is TRBJ2-6, the V gene TRBV6-4; weak D call: TRBD1 (6 bases). Trimming cost V 6 bases and J 4 bases, with 10 bases left between them. CDR3 size: 14 residues. The germline gives CDR1 MRHNA, CDR2 SNTAGT. The CDR3 region is CASRQGTGANVLTF. The CDR3 DNA sequence: TGTGCCAGCAGACAGGGTACCGGGGCCAACGTCCTGACTTTC.

The V gene is TRBV5-5, the J gene TRBJ2-6; 9 bases line up with TRBD2. Germline V CDR1 and CDR2: SGHKS, YYEKEE (reference sequence). The CDR3 sequence is 20 residues long. V lost 4 bases, J lost 0 bases, and 14 bases stayed unmatched. The CDR3 here is CASSPQLVAGDFSGANVLTF. The CDR3 DNA reads as TGTGCCAGCAGCCCTCAATTGGTAGCGGGAGATTTCTCTGGGGCCAACGTCCTGACTTTC.

This clone was detected only once. The gene calls are TRBV12-3 or TRBV12-4 and TRBJ1-1; the D gene is possibly TRBD1 (5 bases). V was cut by 5 bases and J by 0 bases, with 7 bases left in between. This CDR3 is built from 13 residues. The CDR3: CASSIQVNTEAFF. The CDR3 DNA sequence: TGTGCCAGCAGTATACAGGTGAACACTGAAGCTTTCTTT.

The chain employs TRBV5-1 and TRBJ1-2; TRBD1 might be the D (5 bases). Germline CDR1 is SGHRS and CDR2 is YFSETQ. V dropped 0 bases and J dropped 5 bases, with 20 bases sitting between them. There are 17 residues in the CDR3. CDR3 region: CASSLARRDGGLYGYTF. The CDR3 coding sequence is TGCGCCAGCAGCTTGGCCCGGCGAGACGGGGGATTATATGGCTACACCTTC.

The chain employs TRBV9 and TRBJ1-2; 9 bases line up with TRBD1. Trimming took 3 bases from V and 7 from J; bases not matched to a gene: 22. Germline loops: CDR1 SGDLS, CDR2 YYNGEE. This CDR3 region has 19 residues. This CDR3 is CASSADLGRAQGARGGYTF. The CDR3 coding sequence is TGTGCCAGCAGCGCCGACTTAGGTCGGGCACAGGGGGCTCGGGGTGGCTACACCTTC.

V gene TRBV10-3 combines with J gene TRBJ2-5; 8 nucleotides agree with TRBD2. V trimming: 5 bases; J trimming: 2 bases; junction bases outside the gene matches: 7. The CDR3 loop spans 15 amino acids. The germline gives CDR1 ENHRY, CDR2 SYGVKD. The DNA for the CDR3 is TGTGCCATCAGTACGGGACCGGGAGGGCAAGAGACCCAGTACTTC. As protein: CAISTGPGGQETQYF.

The V gene is TRBV9, the J gene TRBJ2-3; TRBD2 agrees at 11 bases. CDR1 and CDR2 from the germline V gene are SGDLS and YYNGEE. V trimming: 0 bases; J trimming: 2 bases; junction bases outside the gene matches: 2. This CDR3 contains 16 residues. CDR3 in DNA: TGTGCCAGCAGCGTAGAGGGACTAGCGGACACAGATACGCAGTATTTT. Its translation is CASSVEGLADTDTQYF.

The V gene is TRBV19, the J gene TRBJ1-2; TRBD1 aligns across 9 bases. The J segment lost 6 bases and the V segment lost 7 bases, leaving 9 bases of the junction unmatched. Germline CDR1 and CDR2: LNHDA and SQIVND (reference sequence). CDR3 length equals 14 residues. For the CDR3, the DNA is TGTGCCAGTACCCTACAGGGGGCAAGGGATGGCTACACCTTC. It codes for CASTLQGARDGYTF.

This clone was picked up a small number of times. The chain uses TRBV19 and TRBJ2-2; tentatively, D is TRBD2 (5 bases). The germline gives CDR1 LNHDA, CDR2 SQIVND (reference sequence). The CDR3 runs to 14 residues. The ends were cut back, 5 bases at V and 4 bases at J, with 11 bases in the middle. The CDR3 sequence is CASSERGSTGELFF. CDR3 DNA sequence: TGTGCCAGTAGTGAGCGAGGGTCCACCGGGGAGCTGTTTTTT.